The 22 T cell receptor beta chains below were found in one sample sequenced in a study of relationships among human T cell subsets. The CD8+ T cells came from negative anti-CD4 multisort bead selection followed by positive anti-CD8 selection. Semiquantitative ARM-PCR amplified T cell receptor alpha and beta CDR3 regions from mRNA. ARM-PCR used tagged nested gene-specific primers, then communal superprimers for exponential amplification. Via MiXCR, TCRdb re-called the multiplex PCR reads, giving one row per CDR3 protein. Among some 5,400 distinct CDR3 sequences, roughly three fifths were seen once, and the ten largest hold 57%. The source material was CD8+ T cells sorted from blood. These receptors were collected from a man between 40 and 49 years old in good health.

This clonotype was seen a few times. This chain connects TRBV7-3 to TRBJ2-2, with unresolved D. The CDR3 runs 13 residues. The V end was cut by 2 bases, the J end by 2 bases, with 3 bases between. The germline V gene encodes CDR1 SGHTA and CDR2 FQGTGA. For the CDR3, the DNA is TGTGCCAGCAGCTTATCCAACACCGGGGAGCTGTTTTTT. Amino acids: CASSLSNTGELFF.

J is TRBJ2-7 and V is TRBV29-1, with TRBD1 matching 9 bases. The V and J ends lost 2 bases and 1 base, in that order; junction bases with no gene match: 6. CDR3 length equals 15 residues. In germline, CDR1 is SQVTM, CDR2 ANQGSEA. The CDR3 loop is CSVEPTGQGSYEQYF. CDR3 nucleotide sequence: TGCAGCGTTGAACCTACGGGACAGGGTTCCTACGAGCAGTACTTC.

V usage is TRBV28 and J usage is TRBJ2-7, with TRBD2 matching over 7 bases. This CDR3 has 14 residues. Germline V gene lookup returns CDR1 MDHEN and CDR2 SYDVKM. The V segment lost 7 bases and the J segment 5 bases; nucleotides outside the gene matches: 11. DNA of the CDR3: TGTGCCAGCATCCGGACGTCAGGGACTAACGAGCAGTACTTC. Translation gives CASIRTSGTNEQYF.

The J gene is TRBJ2-3, the V gene TRBV11-2, with D possibly being TRBD1 (5 bases). Deletions cut 4 bases from V and 5 bases from J, with 16 bases between. Looked up from germline, CDR1 is SGHAT and CDR2 is FQNNGV. CDR3 length: 15 residues. The CDR3 here is CASSSRQNHGDTQYF. DNA of the CDR3: TGTGCCAGCAGCTCCCGACAGAACCACGGAGATACGCAGTATTTT.

The genes are TRBV21-1 and TRBJ2-3; no check of the table's D call, TRBD1, against the DNA was made. TRBV21-1 is a known pseudogene. The CDR3 consists of 13 residues. As DNA, the CDR3 is TGTGCCAGCACCGAGGACAGGGACGATACGCAGTATTTT. Amino acids: CASTEDRDDTQYF.

The chain recombines TRBV12-3 or TRBV12-4 with TRBJ1-2; D ambiguous. V was clipped by 1 base and J by 4 bases, with 10 bases between them. The CDR3 contains 14 residues. CDR3 sequence reads: CASSLGAGGYGYTF. Written as DNA, the CDR3 is TGTGCCAGCAGTTTAGGCGCAGGTGGCTATGGCTACACCTTC.

The gene calls are TRBV12-3 or TRBV12-4 and TRBJ2-5; 8 bases align to TRBD1. Unmatched junction bases numbered 11, after V lost 10 bases and J lost 4 bases. The CDR3 loop spans 14 amino acids. CDR3 bases: TGTGCCAACAGCGAGGACAGGGCGGGAGAGACCCAGTACTTC. Its protein is CANSEDRAGETQYF.

This clonotype was observed a handful of times. The V gene is TRBV27, the J gene TRBJ2-3; D perhaps matches TRBD2 (6 bases). CDR3 size: 16 residues. V shed 6 bases and J shed 2 bases, with 18 bases lying between them. The germline V gene encodes CDR1 MNHEY and CDR2 SMNVEV (reference sequence). CDR3 coding DNA: TGTGCCAGCAGCCTTTCTTGGGGGGTAATCACAGATACGCAGTATTTT. Encoded protein: CASSLSWGVITDTQYF.

The chain has TRBV20-1 and TRBJ2-1, with D possibly TRBD2 on 5 matching bases. Trimming pared 0 bases from V and 10 bases from J, leaving 13 bases between. Per the germline V gene, CDR1 is DFQATT and CDR2 is SNEGSKA (reference sequence). The CDR3 runs 13 residues. CDR3 in DNA: TGCAGTGCTAGAGATGGGGTAGCGAGGGAGCAGTTCTTC. Protein: CSARDGVAREQFF.

The V gene is TRBV6-5, the J gene TRBJ2-3, with D maybe TRBD2 (6 bases). The CDR3 sequence is 15 residues long. Germline assignment: CDR1 MNHEY and CDR2 SVGAGI. V was shortened by 0 bases and J by 4 bases, with 11 bases between the two germline ends. Here the CDR3 reads CASSYSRLASDTQYF. The DNA of the CDR3 is TGTGCCAGCAGTTACTCTCGGCTAGCGTCAGATACGCAGTATTTT.

The chain uses TRBV6-6 and TRBJ2-3; 9 bases map to TRBD2. From germline, CDR1 is MNHNY and CDR2 SVGAGI (reference sequence). Trimming cost V 5 bases and J 6 bases; bases outside gene matches: 9. There are 15 residues in the CDR3. CDR3 region: CASSAFSGRSDTQYF. CDR3 DNA sequence: TGTGCCAGCAGTGCCTTTAGCGGGAGAAGTGATACGCAGTATTTT.

In this sample, this clonotype turned up a few times. This chain links TRBV28 with TRBJ1-5, with TRBD1 as a possible D gene (5 bases). V was pared by 2 bases and J by 1 base, with 12 bases between. The CDR3 length is 16 residues. Germline CDR1 MDHEN, CDR2 SYDVKM. Here the CDR3 DNA reads TGTGCCAGCAGTTTAGGGGGGACGGGGAGCAATCAGCCCCAGCATTTT. It specifies CASSLGGTGSNQPQHF.

The CDR3 nucleotides are TGTGCCATCCCGAGGGGTAACACTGAAGCTTTCTTT. Amino acids: CAIPRGNTEAFF. The chain recombines TRBV2 with TRBJ1-1; the D gene is possibly TRBD1 (5 bases). Per germline, CDR1 SNHLY and CDR2 FYNNEI. The CDR3 has 12 amino acids. Between the trimmed V and J ends, which lost 10 bases and 2 bases, there was a span of 11 bases.

This sequence joins TRBV6-5 and TRBJ2-7; TRBD1 agrees at 10 bases. Germline CDR1 MNHEY, CDR2 SVGAGI. This CDR3 has 17 residues. Trimming took 0 bases from V and 2 from J; bases not matched to a gene: 7. The CDR3 sequence: CASSYSLGTGATYEQYF. In DNA, the CDR3 is TGTGCCAGCAGTTACTCGCTCGGGACAGGGGCAACCTACGAGCAGTACTTC.

The V gene is TRBV5-1, the J gene TRBJ2-1; D is unresolved. This CDR3 region has 13 residues. Trimming left V 5 bases short and J 10 bases short, with 16 bases between. Germline V CDR1 and CDR2: SGHRS, YFSETQ. The CDR3 DNA is TGCGCCAGCAGATCCATTCTAGTCCCCGAGCAGTTCTTC. This codes for CASRSILVPEQFF. The variable domain in full, completed from reference TRBV5-1 and TRBJ2-1, reads KAGVTQTPRYLIKTRGQQVTLSCSPISGHRSVSWYQQTPGQGLQFLFEYFSETQRNKGNFPGRFSGRQFSNSRSEMNVSTLELGDSALYLCASRSILVPEQFFGPGTRLTVL.

The CDR3 here is CASSLSRGPEQYF. The CDR3 DNA follows: TGTGCCAGCAGTTTATCAAGGGGCCCCGAGCAGTACTTC. The gene calls are TRBV27 and TRBJ2-7, with D perhaps matching TRBD1 (5 bases). The length of the CDR3 is 13 residues. In germline, CDR1 is MNHEY, CDR2 SMNVEV (reference sequence). V shed 0 bases and J shed 6 bases, with 9 bases lying between them.

The genes are TRBV11-2 and TRBJ2-7; 8 nucleotides match TRBD1. There are 13 residues in the CDR3. The V and J ends lost 7 bases and 2 bases, in that order; junction bases with no gene match: 4. Germline V lookup: CDR1 SGHAT, CDR2 FQNNGV. The CDR3 DNA is TGTGCCAGCACCCTGACAGGGGCCTACGAGCAGTACTTC. The encoded protein is CASTLTGAYEQYF.

This clonotype appeared a few times. The V call is TRBV27, the J call TRBJ1-2; D is unclear. This CDR3 is 15 amino acids long. Trimming left V 0 bases short and J 6 bases short, with 14 bases between. Looked up from germline, CDR1 is MNHEY and CDR2 is SMNVEV (reference sequence). This CDR3 is CASSLSYWQANGYTF. The CDR3 DNA is TGTGCCAGCAGTTTATCGTATTGGCAGGCAAATGGCTACACCTTC.

DNA for the CDR3: TGTGCCAGCAGCTGGACTAGCGGGGACTACGAGCAGTACTTC. Translating it yields CASSWTSGDYEQYF. This rearrangement joins TRBV11-2 to TRBJ2-7, with 12 bases matching TRBD2. The germline V gene encodes CDR1 SGHAT and CDR2 FQNNGV. V was pared by 4 bases and J by 3 bases, with 1 base of the junction left unmatched. The CDR3 contains 14 residues. Full variable domain (remainder filled in from reference TRBV11-2 and TRBJ2-7): EAGVAQSPRYKIIEKRQSVAFWCNPISGHATLYWYQQILGQGPKLLIQFQNNGVVDDSQLPKDRFSAERLKGVDSTLKIQPAKLEDSAVYLCASSWTSGDYEQYFGPGTRLTVT.

This rearrangement joins TRBV5-1 to TRBJ2-5; TRBD2 agrees at 9 bases. The CDR3 is made up of 16 amino acids. V dropped 6 bases and J dropped 0; count of bases not matched to a gene: 9. CDR1 is SGHRS and CDR2 is YFSETQ in the germline V gene. DNA for the CDR3: TGCGCCAGCAACACCATACTAGCGGGCGACCAAGAGACCCAGTACTTC. It yields the protein CASNTILAGDQETQYF.

V and J are TRBV11-2 and TRBJ2-7, with TRBD1 matching over 9 bases. Germline V lookup: CDR1 SGHAT, CDR2 FQNNGV. The CDR3 spans 14 residues. The V segment lost 8 bases and the J segment 5 bases; nucleotides outside the gene matches: 10. This CDR3 reads CASERAGTGNEQYF. The CDR3 region has the DNA TGTGCCAGCGAAAGGGCCGGGACAGGGAACGAGCAGTACTTC.

The rearrangement links TRBV28 to TRBJ1-5; D unresolved. Germline values: CDR1 MDHEN, CDR2 SYDVKM. CDR3 length equals 14 residues. Deletions cut 4 bases from V and 0 bases from J, with 7 bases between. The CDR3 DNA reads as TGTGCCAGCAGTTCCGAGGATAGCAATCAGCCCCAGCATTTT. Amino acid sequence: CASSSEDSNQPQHF.